The T cell receptor (beta chain) under discussion was sequenced for a study of regulatory T cells in long-lasting Graves disease. With iRepertoire HTBI primers and Arm-PCR of CDR3 regions, TCR beta libraries were built. TCRdb re-called the multiplex PCR reads through MiXCR, storing one row per CDR3 protein. The top ten hold 20% to 30% of the sample, which has 400,000 to 650,000 distinct CDR3 sequences, more than 15% seen once. This clonotype was observed a handful of times. As for time point: newly diagnosed GD, antithyroid drugs for less than 3 months. RNA isolated from PBMCs was used to make the TCR library. Germline V gives CDR1 MNHNS, CDR2 SASEGT. The CDR3 contains 14 residues. V lost 4 bases, J lost 1 base, and 7 bases lay in between. The same data also contributed to another study, on T cells in Graves' hyperthyroidism and ophthalmopathy.

The chain has TRBV6-1 and TRBJ2-2, with unresolved D. This clonotype was obtained from a woman in her forties or fifties with Graves disease. Sequences were derived from peripheral blood mononuclear cells (PBMCs), sampled at new diagnosis, from a patient treated with antithyroid drugs. CDR3 protein: CASSGFMNTGELFF. The CDR3 DNA is TGTGCCAGCAGTGGCTTCATGAACACCGGGGAGCTGTTTTTT.